The following is a T cell receptor (beta chain) sequence with its context. Its antigen is as yet unknown. A much larger clone sits a single nucleotide away, making a read error possible. The data were obtained in a study of T cell repertoires in cytomegalovirus infection. The wider study: Indications came from public TCR beta signatures; they pointed to CMV infection and to a matching HLA type. Study-level points and caveats: HLA-C-restricted, CMV-specific TCR beta clonotypes were dominant ex vivo.

V was pared by 4 bases and J by 4 bases, with 14 bases between. CDR1 is SGHDT, CDR2 YYEEEE, per germline. CDR3 length: 15 residues. One entry per CDR3 protein, called by TCRdb with MiXCR from the reads. The sample lists roughly 80,000 distinct CDR3 sequences; under 30% were seen once. The TCR sequence derives from a human donor in good health (CMV status not recorded). Some clones in this sample may be carry-over from other donors' samples. The material was CD8+ T cells from cultured PBMCs, obtained from culture after CMV antigen stimulation. V usage is TRBV5-6 and J usage is TRBJ2-2; D gene unclear. CDR3 sequence (DNA): TGTGCCAGCAGCATGGGGTCGTCGAGCACCGGGGAGCTGTTTTTT. Its protein product is CASSMGSSSTGELFF.